These 6 T cell receptor beta chains came from one sample sequenced in a study of blood T cell repertoires in COVID-19. TCRdb's copy holds only in-frame clones and misses some; the assay was immunoSEQ multiplex PCR. The data show almost 250,000 clones, around nine tenths seen once. Input material: PBMCs or T cells enriched from blood (not recorded which). These receptor sequences come from a woman in her thirties who had recovered from COVID-19.

This sequence joins TRBV29-1 and TRBJ2-2; 10 bases are a match to TRBD2. Per germline, CDR1 SQVTM and CDR2 ANQGSEA. The CDR3 is 13 amino acids. The CDR3 region has the DNA TGCTGCGGACTAGCGGCGAACACCGGGGAGCTGTTTTTT. It yields the protein CCGLAANTGELFF.

About this clone: The same CDR3 is also encoded by other DNA sequences in this sample. This chain connects TRBV30 to TRBJ1-5; 8 positions agree with TRBD1. Looked up from germline, CDR1 is GTSNPN and CDR2 is SVGIG (reference sequence). V lost 1 base to trimming and J lost 6 bases; unmatched junction nucleotides: 2. The CDR3 runs to 13 residues. This CDR3 reads CAWSAGGGQPQHF. CDR3 coding DNA: TGTGCCTGGAGTGCAGGGGGCGGTCAGCCCCAGCATTTT.

This chain connects TRBV6-2 or TRBV6-3 to TRBJ1-5; no reliable D call. Germline CDR1 MNHEY, CDR2 SVGEGT. The CDR3 contains 16 residues. Trimming pared 5 bases from V and 1 base from J, leaving 15 bases between. CDR3: CASSPGLRSSNQPQHF. In nucleotides, the CDR3 is TGTGCCAGCAGTCCGGGGTTGAGAAGCAGCAATCAGCCCCAGCATTTT.

Only a few counts were recorded for this clone. The chain employs TRBV4-2 and TRBJ1-4; TRBD1 might be the D (6 bases). CDR1 is LGHNA, CDR2 YNFKEQ, per germline. V was trimmed by 4 bases and J by 8 bases, leaving 14 bases between them. This CDR3 spans 14 amino acids. CDR3: CASSPMTGWEKLFF. The CDR3 DNA follows: TGTGCCAGCAGCCCCATGACAGGTTGGGAAAAACTGTTTTTT.

The V and J genes are TRBV3-1 (or the pseudogene TRBV3-2) and TRBJ1-2; 7 bases align to TRBD1. Germline CDR1 and CDR2: LGHDT and YNNKEL (reference sequence). This CDR3 region has 13 residues. V dropped 4 bases and J dropped 2; count of bases not matched to a gene: 1. Here the CDR3 DNA reads TGTGCCAGCAGCCTGGACAGGAACTATGGCTACACCTTC. Its translation: CASSLDRNYGYTF.

The chain carries TRBV4-1 and TRBJ2-1; D is perhaps TRBD1 (6 bases). V lost 4 bases and J lost 5, with 21 bases in between. Looked up from germline, CDR1 is MGHRA and CDR2 is YSYEKL. The CDR3 sequence is 17 residues long. This CDR3 reads CASSLLPGTMSHNEQFF. CDR3 bases: TGCGCCAGCAGCCTTCTGCCTGGGACAATGTCCCACAATGAGCAGTTCTTC.